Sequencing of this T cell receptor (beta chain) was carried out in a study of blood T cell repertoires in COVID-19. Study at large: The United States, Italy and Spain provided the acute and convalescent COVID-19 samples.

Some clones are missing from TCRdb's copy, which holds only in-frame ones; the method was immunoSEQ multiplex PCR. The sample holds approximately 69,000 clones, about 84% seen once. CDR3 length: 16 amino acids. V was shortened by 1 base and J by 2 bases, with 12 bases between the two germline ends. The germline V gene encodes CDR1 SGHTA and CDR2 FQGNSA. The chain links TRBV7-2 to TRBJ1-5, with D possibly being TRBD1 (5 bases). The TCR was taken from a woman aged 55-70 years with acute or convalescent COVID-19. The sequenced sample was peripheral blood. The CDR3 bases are TGTGCCAGCAGCTTAGATGCGGCAGGGCGCAATCAGCCCCAGCATTTT. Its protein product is CASSLDAAGRNQPQHF.